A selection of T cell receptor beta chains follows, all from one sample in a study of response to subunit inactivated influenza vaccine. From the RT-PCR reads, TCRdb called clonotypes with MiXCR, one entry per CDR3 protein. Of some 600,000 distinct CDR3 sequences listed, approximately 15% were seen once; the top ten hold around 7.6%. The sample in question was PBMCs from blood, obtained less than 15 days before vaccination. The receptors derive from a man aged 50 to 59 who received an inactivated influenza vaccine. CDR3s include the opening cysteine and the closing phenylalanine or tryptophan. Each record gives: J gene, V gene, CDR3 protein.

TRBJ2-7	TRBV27	CASSSDRMGIQYF
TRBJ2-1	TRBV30	CAWRIDSYSYNEQFF
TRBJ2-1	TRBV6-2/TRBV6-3	CASSPGAGEQFF
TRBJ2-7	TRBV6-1	CASTEREGITYEQYF
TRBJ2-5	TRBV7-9	CASSPRWGPETQYF
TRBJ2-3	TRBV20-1	CSAGGTSRNTDTQYF
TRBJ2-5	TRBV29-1	CSVEDLRFVETQYF
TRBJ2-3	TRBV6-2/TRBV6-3	CASSSAYYPTDTQYF
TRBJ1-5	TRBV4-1	CASSPVGFVEPQHF
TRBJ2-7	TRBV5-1	CASSRAVTTYEQYF
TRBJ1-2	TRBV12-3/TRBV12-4	CASTRDRAYGYTF
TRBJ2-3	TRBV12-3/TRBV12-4	CASRRGGLSTDTQYF
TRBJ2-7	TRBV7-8	CASSSARSYEQYF
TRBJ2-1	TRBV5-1	CASSSSPDTLVNEQFF
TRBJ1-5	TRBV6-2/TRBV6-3	CASSYFTGNNQPQHF
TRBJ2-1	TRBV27	CASSLKRSSYNEQFF
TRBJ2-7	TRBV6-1	CASSGFRGGRSDEQYF
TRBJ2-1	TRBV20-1	CSARDWLAYNEQFF
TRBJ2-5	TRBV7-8	CASSLAETRSGALQTQYF
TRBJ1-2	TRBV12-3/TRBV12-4	CASSLRAGFGYTF
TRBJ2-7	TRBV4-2	CASSQESVAAEQYF
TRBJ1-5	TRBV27	CASSLRFLATGGFTNQPQHF
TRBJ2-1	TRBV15	CATSRGAGGYNEQFF
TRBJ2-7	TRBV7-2	CASSLGVTSYEQYF
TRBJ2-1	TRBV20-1	CSARSGEREQFF
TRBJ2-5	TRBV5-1	CASSLAYGNKETQYF
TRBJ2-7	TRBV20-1	CSARDPYGRNYEQYF
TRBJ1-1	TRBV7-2	CASSTRTGNTEAFF
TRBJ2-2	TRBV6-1	CASQGRGSRAGELFF
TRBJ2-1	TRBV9	CASSGRNYNEQFF
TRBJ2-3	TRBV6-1	CASSKASGRTDTQYF
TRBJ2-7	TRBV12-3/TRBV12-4	CATRAGGSYEQYF
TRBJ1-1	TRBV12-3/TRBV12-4	CASSFFGAMNTEAFF
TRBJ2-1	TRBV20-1	CSARSRSSYNEQFF
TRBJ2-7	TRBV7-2	CASSLTSGSYEQYF
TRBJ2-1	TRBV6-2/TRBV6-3	CASSYSGGATYEQFF
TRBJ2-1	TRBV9	CASSATQGKDEQFF
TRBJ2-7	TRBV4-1	CASSQFLGYEQYF
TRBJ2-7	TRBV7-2	CASSPTGATYEQYF
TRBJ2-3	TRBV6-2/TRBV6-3	CASSPLSGGSTDTQYF
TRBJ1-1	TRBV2	CASSAEGTLGSTEAFF
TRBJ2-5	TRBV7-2	CASSLGRGAQETQYF
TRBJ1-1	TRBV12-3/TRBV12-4	CASSSAWGAFF
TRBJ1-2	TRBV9	CASSVEGGGHHANYGYTF
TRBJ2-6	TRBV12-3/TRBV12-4	CASSPRTGTSGANVLTF
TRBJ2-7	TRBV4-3	CASSHLTGTGFDEQYF
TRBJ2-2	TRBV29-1	CSVVVGQSTGELFF
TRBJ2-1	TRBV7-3	CASSSQRDNEQFF
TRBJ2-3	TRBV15	CATSRDTYGADTQYF
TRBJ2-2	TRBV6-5	CASSYSSGGDGELFF
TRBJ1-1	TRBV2	CASKSDAGVRTEAFF
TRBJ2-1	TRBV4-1	CASSQDVRGGGSFYNEQFF
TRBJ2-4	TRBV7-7	CASSADRMGAKNIQYF
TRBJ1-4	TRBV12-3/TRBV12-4	CASRSLAEKLFF
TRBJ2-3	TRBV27	CASSSPRFATDTQYF
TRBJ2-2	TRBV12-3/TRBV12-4	CASKTTGARSNTGELFF
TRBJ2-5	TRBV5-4	CASKLGGGLAYQETQYF
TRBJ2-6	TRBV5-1	CASSLMGEGANVLTF
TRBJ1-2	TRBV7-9	CASSLAGGYGYTF